These T cell receptor beta chains were read from a single sample in a study of OX40 agonist ivuxolimab in advanced cancers. TCRdb's table, derived via immunoSEQ multiplex PCR, lists solely in-frame clones and lacks some. The profile shows around 150,000 clones, 90% of them singletons. The sample in question was CD4+ or CD8+ T cells sorted from blood, obtained in a trial of the OX40 agonist ivuxolimab. The source of these receptors is an adult with an advanced solid tumor such as melanoma, head and neck, liver or kidney cancer. Both conserved end residues are part of each CDR3. Each record gives: CDR3 DNA, CDR3 protein, clone size, V gene, D gene, J gene. A D gene is named only where the DNA matches it firmly. Expanded clones get a size class; other rows say once, few or many, or leave the size out.

TGTGCCAGTACCACCTCATGGACGGGGAACACTGAAGCTTTCTTT,CASTTSWTGNTEAFF,few,TRBV19,.,TRBJ1-1
TGTGCCAGCAGCTTAGTAGGGCGCTCTGGGGCCAACGTCCTGACTTTC,CASSLVGRSGANVLTF,.,TRBV7-2,.,TRBJ2-6
TGTGCCAGCAGTTTAAGGGTTGGCAATCAGCCCCAGCATTTT,CASSLRVGNQPQHF,.,TRBV27,.,TRBJ1-5
TGTGCCAGCAGCGCCCGCTCTGGGGCCAACGTCCTGACTTTC,CASSARSGANVLTF,.,TRBV14,.,TRBJ2-6
TGTGCCAGCAGGCGGACCGCAAGTTCGGACGAGCAGTACTTC,CASRRTASSDEQYF,.,TRBV6-5,.,TRBJ2-7
TGTGCCAGCTCACCATCGTGGGGGGACCAAGAGACCCAGTACTTC,CASSPSWGDQETQYF,.,TRBV18,.,TRBJ2-5
TGTGCCAGCAGTCAAGGCCCAGGGGTGCAGTTCTTC,CASSQGPGVQFF,.,TRBV28,.,TRBJ2-1
TGTGCCAGCAGCCTAGGACAGGGGGCTTCTGGAAACACCATATATTTT,CASSLGQGASGNTIYF,.,TRBV11-3,TRBD1,TRBJ1-3
TGCGCCAGCAGCTTTAGCGGGGTAGTCTACGAGCAGTACTTC,CASSFSGVVYEQYF,.,TRBV5-1,TRBD2,TRBJ2-7
TGTGCCAGCAATCCGACAGGGGCTTTGGGAGAGCAGTTCTTC,CASNPTGALGEQFF,.,TRBV25-1,TRBD1,TRBJ2-1
TGTGCCAGCAGCTTAGGACAGGCCCATCAGCCCCAGCATTTT,CASSLGQAHQPQHF,.,TRBV5-4,TRBD1,TRBJ1-5
TGTGCCAGCAGACTCACTAGCGGGAGAACCTCGTACGCGACAGATACGCAGTATTTT,CASRLTSGRTSYATDTQYF,.,TRBV27,TRBD2,TRBJ2-3
TGTGCCAGCAGCTTAGTCCGAGCGGCCGGGGAGCTGTTTTTT,CASSLVRAAGELFF,.,TRBV7-9,.,TRBJ2-2
TGTGCCAGCAGTGACTCCGGGGTGGGCGACACTGAAGCTTTCTTT,CASSDSGVGDTEAFF,.,TRBV6-4,.,TRBJ1-1
TGTGCCAGTAAGAGTCAGGGGTACACTGAAGCTTTCTTT,CASKSQGYTEAFF,few,TRBV2,.,TRBJ1-1
TGTGCCAGTAGCCGGACAGGGGCGCTTAACACTGAAGCTTTCTTT,CASSRTGALNTEAFF,.,TRBV19,TRBD1,TRBJ1-1
TGTGCCACTCGGACAGGGGGCGCGGATCAGCCCCAGCATTTT,CATRTGGADQPQHF,.,TRBV6-6,TRBD1,TRBJ1-5
TGTGCCAGCAGCGAAACCACAGGGAGGAGTGAAAAACTGTTTTTT,CASSETTGRSEKLFF,.,TRBV7-8,.,TRBJ1-4
TGTGCCAGCAGCTGGACTAGCGGGAGCTCCCAGTCCGGGGAGCTGTTTTTT,CASSWTSGSSQSGELFF,.,TRBV9,TRBD2,TRBJ2-2
TGTGCCAGCAGCTTCAGACAAAGTCAGCCCCAGCATTTT,CASSFRQSQPQHF,.,TRBV7-2,.,TRBJ1-5
TGTGCCAGCAGTTCCCGGCCAGGGGTTCACTATGGCTACACCTTC,CASSSRPGVHYGYTF,.,TRBV28,.,TRBJ1-2
TGCGCCAGCAGCCTTCGGACAGACAGCTCCTATAATTCACCCCTCCACTTT,CASSLRTDSSYNSPLHF,once,TRBV4-1,.,TRBJ1-6
TGTGCCAGCTCACCACCGTCGCGGCTAGCGGGTGTCTACGAGCAGTACTTC,CASSPPSRLAGVYEQYF,.,TRBV18,TRBD2,TRBJ2-7
TGTGCCAGCAGCTTAGCGGCCAGCGGGGTAATCCGGGAGACCCAGTACTTC,CASSLAASGVIRETQYF,.,TRBV7-2,TRBD2,TRBJ2-5
TGTGCCAGCAGCTTATCCGTAACTGGAAACACCATATATTTT,CASSLSVTGNTIYF,.,TRBV7-6,.,TRBJ1-3
TGTGCCAGCAGCGTAGCGCCCCGGACAGGGCTCTCTGGAAACACCATATATTTT,CASSVAPRTGLSGNTIYF,.,TRBV9,TRBD1,TRBJ1-3
TGTGCCAGCAGTTACTCCGGGGGGGGAAGAAATGGCTACACCTTC,CASSYSGGGRNGYTF,.,TRBV6-5,.,TRBJ1-2
TGTGCCAGCAGTGAGGGCGGGAGGGGGGAGCTGTTTTTT,CASSEGGRGELFF,.,TRBV6-1,TRBD2,TRBJ2-2
TGCGCCAGCAGCCTTGGAAGAGCGGGAGGCACAGATACGCAGTATTTT,CASSLGRAGGTDTQYF,.,TRBV5-1,TRBD2,TRBJ2-3
TGTGCCAGCAGCCCAACGTTTGGGAGCTCCTACGAGCAGTACTTC,CASSPTFGSSYEQYF,.,TRBV7-8,.,TRBJ2-7
TGTGCCAGCAGTGAGTGGACGGGGGAAAATCAGCCCCAGCATTTT,CASSEWTGENQPQHF,.,TRBV2,.,TRBJ1-5
TGTGCCAGCAGCTCCGGACAGGGGACAGATACGCAGTATTTT,CASSSGQGTDTQYF,.,TRBV7-9,TRBD1,TRBJ2-3
TGTGCCAGCAGTGCCCCCCACCGGAACTACGAGCAGTACTTC,CASSAPHRNYEQYF,.,TRBV6-5,.,TRBJ2-7
TGTGCCAGCAGTTTATCAATGATGGCGACAGATACGCAGTATTTT,CASSLSMMATDTQYF,.,TRBV27,.,TRBJ2-3
TGTGCCAGCAGCCCGAGGGGAGAGACCCAGTACTTC,CASSPRGETQYF,.,TRBV14,.,TRBJ2-5
TGTGCCAGCAGCCGGACAGGGGGTTGGAACACTGAAGCTTTCTTT,CASSRTGGWNTEAFF,.,TRBV7-6,TRBD1,TRBJ1-1
TGTGCCAGCATCGCTGGTGGGGCCAACGTCCTGACTTTC,CASIAGGANVLTF,.,TRBV6-6,.,TRBJ2-6
TGTGCCAGCAGCTACCAGGAGGGTCGCACTGAAGCTTTCTTT,CASSYQEGRTEAFF,.,TRBV6-6,.,TRBJ1-1
TGTGCCAGCAGCCTCCCCGTTAGCAATCAGCCCCAGCATTTT,CASSLPVSNQPQHF,.,TRBV14,.,TRBJ1-5
TGTGCCAGCACCGGGGGACACCGCTCTGGAAACACCATATATTTT,CASTGGHRSGNTIYF,.,TRBV25-1,.,TRBJ1-3
TGTGCCAGTGGGACAGCTAACTATGGCTACACCTTC,CASGTANYGYTF,.,TRBV6-5,TRBD1,TRBJ1-2
TGTGCCAGCAGCTCCGGACGGGTCAATCCCTCCTACGAGCAGTACTTC,CASSSGRVNPSYEQYF,.,TRBV7-2,.,TRBJ2-7
TGTGCCAGCAGTTCGGGACAGGGATGGGACACTGAAGCTTTCTTT,CASSSGQGWDTEAFF,.,TRBV27,TRBD1,TRBJ1-1
TGTGCCAGCAGTCCACAACAGGGTCAGACTGAAGCTTTCTTT,CASSPQQGQTEAFF,.,TRBV27,.,TRBJ1-1